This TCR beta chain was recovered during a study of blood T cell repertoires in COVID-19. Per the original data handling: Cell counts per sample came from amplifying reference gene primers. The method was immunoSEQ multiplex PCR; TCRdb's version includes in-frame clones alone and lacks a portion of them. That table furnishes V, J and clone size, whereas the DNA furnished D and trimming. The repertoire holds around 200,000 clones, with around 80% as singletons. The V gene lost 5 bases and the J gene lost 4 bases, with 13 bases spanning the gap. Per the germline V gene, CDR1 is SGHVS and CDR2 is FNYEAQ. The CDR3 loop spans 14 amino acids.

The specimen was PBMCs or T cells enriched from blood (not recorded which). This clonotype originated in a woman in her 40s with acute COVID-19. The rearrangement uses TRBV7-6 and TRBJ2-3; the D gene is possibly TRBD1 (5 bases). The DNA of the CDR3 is TGTGCCAGCAGCCCCACGTCAGGGTCAGATACGCAGTATTTT. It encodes CASSPTSGSDTQYF.